This T cell receptor beta chain was profiled in a study of blood T cells in healthy people across ages. A word on this clonotype: As yet, its antigen is unknown.

General observations from the study: CMV status of donors was not determined, possibly confounding expanded clonotype changes. Higher naive T cell percentage went strongly together with higher TCR beta diversity.

A second about 7 to 11 cycle PCR used barcoded and J-beta primers. Each of the cDNA molecules was tagged by a template-switch adaptor with 12 random nucleotides. A single record per CDR3 protein comes from TCRdb applying MiXCR to the 5' RACE reads. The sample has 650,000 to 1,000,000 distinct CDR3 sequences; about 42% are singletons. The origin of this receptor is a man older than 75 in good health. The sample taken for sequencing was blood.

CDR3 bases: TGTGCCAGCAGCCCGGACAGCTTTGCAACTAATGAAAAACTGTTTTTT. It encodes CASSPDSFATNEKLFF. The rearrangement uses TRBV9 and TRBJ1-4; weak D call: TRBD1 (6 bases). CDR1 SGDLS and CDR2 YYNGEE come from the germline V gene. The CDR3 spans 16 residues. V shed 4 bases and J shed 0 bases, with 13 bases lying between them. The full variable domain, completed using reference TRBV9 and TRBJ1-4, is DSGVTQTPKHLITATGQRVTLRCSPRSGDLSVYWYQQSLDQGLQFLIQYYNGEERAKGNILERFSAQQFPDLHSELNLSSLELGDSALYFCASSPDSFATNEKLFFGSGTQLSVL.